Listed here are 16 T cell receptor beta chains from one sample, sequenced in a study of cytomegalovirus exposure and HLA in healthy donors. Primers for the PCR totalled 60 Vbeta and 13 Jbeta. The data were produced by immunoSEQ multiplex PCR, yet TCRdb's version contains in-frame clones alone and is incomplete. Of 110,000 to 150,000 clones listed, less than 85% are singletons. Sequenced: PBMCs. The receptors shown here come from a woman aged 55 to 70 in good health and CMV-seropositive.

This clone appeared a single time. The CDR3 DNA reads TGTGCCAGCACCGGTAGACAGGGTCTCTCTGGGGCCAACGTCCTGACTTTC. This sequence encodes CASTGRQGLSGANVLTF. The chain is built from TRBV5-4 and TRBJ2-6, with TRBD1 identical over 7 bases. The CDR3 contains 17 residues. J gave up 0 bases and V 6 bases, and 9 bases lay outside the gene matches. CDR1 and CDR2 from the germline V gene are SGHNT and YYREEE (reference sequence).

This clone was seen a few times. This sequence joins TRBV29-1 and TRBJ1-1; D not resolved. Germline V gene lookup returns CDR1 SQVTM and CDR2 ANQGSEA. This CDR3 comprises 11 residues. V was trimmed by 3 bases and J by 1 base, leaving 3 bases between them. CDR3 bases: TGCAGCGTTGACGGGAACACTGAAGCTTTCTTT. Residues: CSVDGNTEAFF.

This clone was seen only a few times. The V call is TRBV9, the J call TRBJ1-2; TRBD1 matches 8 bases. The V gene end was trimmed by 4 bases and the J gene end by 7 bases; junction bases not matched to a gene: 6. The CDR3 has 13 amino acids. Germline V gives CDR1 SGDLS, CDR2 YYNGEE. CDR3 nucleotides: TGTGCCAGCAGCCTAACAGGGGGAGTTGGCTACACCTTC. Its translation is CASSLTGGVGYTF.

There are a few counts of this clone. CDR3 coding DNA: TGTGCCATCGGACAGGGGGAGAACTATGGCTACACCTTC. Translated: CAIGQGENYGYTF. The chain couples TRBV6-1 to TRBJ1-2, with TRBD1 matching over 10 bases. This CDR3 is 13 amino acids long. V shed 10 bases, J shed 2 bases, and the junction held 4 bases outside the gene matches. Germline loops: CDR1 MNHNS, CDR2 SASEGT.

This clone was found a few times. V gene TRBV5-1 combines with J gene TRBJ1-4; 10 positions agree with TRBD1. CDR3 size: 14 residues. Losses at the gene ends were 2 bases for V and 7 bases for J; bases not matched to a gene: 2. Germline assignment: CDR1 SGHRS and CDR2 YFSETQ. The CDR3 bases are TGCGCCAGCAGCTTCGGGACAGGGGTTGAAAAACTGTTTTTT. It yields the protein CASSFGTGVEKLFF.

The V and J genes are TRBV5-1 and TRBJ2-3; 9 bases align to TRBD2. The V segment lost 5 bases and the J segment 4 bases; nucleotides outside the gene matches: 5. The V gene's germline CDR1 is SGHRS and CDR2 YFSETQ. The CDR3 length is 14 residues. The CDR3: CASRASGTPDTQYF. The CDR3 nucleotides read TGCGCCAGCAGGGCTAGCGGGACCCCAGATACGCAGTATTTT.

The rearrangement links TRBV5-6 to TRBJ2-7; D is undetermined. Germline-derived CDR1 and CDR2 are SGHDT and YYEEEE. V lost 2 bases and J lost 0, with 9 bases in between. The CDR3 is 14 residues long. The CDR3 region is CASSFLSYSYEQYF. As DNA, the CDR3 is TGTGCCAGCAGCTTTCTTTCCTACTCCTACGAGCAGTACTTC. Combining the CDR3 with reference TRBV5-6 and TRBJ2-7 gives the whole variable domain DAGVTQSPTHLIKTRGQQVTLRCSPKSGHDTVSWYQQALGQGPQFIFQYYEEEERQRGNFPDRFSGHQFPNYSSELNVNALLLGDSALYLCASSFLSYSYEQYFGPGTRLTVT.

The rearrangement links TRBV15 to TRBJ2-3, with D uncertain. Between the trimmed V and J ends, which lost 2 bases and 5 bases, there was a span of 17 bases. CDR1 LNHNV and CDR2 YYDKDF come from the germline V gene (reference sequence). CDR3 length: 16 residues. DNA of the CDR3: TGTGCCACCAGCAGAACCCCCCTTCTACCCGGAGATACGCAGTATTTT. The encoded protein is CATSRTPLLPGDTQYF.

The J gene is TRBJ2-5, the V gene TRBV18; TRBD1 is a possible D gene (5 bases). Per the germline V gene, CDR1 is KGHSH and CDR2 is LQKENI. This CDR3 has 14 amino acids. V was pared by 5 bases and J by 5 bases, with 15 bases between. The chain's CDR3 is CASSDDSGKETQYF. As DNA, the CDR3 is TGTGCCAGCTCAGACGATTCAGGGAAGGAGACCCAGTACTTC.

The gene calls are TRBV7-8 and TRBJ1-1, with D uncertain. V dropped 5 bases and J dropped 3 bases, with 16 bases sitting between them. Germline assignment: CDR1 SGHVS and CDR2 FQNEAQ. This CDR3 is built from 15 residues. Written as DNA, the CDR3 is TGTGCCAGCAGCCGGAGCGGCACCCATGACACTGAAGCTTTCTTT. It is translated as CASSRSGTHDTEAFF.

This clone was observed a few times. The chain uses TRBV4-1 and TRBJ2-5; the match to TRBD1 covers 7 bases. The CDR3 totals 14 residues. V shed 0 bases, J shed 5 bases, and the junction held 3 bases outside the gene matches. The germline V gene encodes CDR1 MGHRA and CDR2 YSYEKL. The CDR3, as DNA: TGCGCCAGCAGCCAAGACAGGGGGACGGAGACCCAGTACTTC. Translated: CASSQDRGTETQYF.

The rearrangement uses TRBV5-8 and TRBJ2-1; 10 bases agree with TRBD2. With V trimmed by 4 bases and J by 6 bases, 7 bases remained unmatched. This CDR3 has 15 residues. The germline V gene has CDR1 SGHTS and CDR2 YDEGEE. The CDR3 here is CASSLVAGGFNEQFF. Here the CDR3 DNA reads TGTGCCAGCAGCCTTGTAGCGGGAGGATTCAATGAGCAGTTCTTC. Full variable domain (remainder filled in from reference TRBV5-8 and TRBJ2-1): EAGVTQSPTHLIKTRGQQATLRCSPISGHTSVYWYQQALGLGLQFLLWYDEGEERNRGNFPPRFSGRQFPNYSSELNVNALELEDSALYLCASSLVAGGFNEQFFGPGTRLTVL.

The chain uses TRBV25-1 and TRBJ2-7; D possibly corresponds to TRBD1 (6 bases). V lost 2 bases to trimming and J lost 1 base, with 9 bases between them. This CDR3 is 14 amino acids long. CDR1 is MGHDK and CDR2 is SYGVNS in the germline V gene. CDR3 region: CASSELGASYEQYF. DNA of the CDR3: TGTGCCAGCAGTGAACTGGGGGCATCCTACGAGCAGTACTTC.

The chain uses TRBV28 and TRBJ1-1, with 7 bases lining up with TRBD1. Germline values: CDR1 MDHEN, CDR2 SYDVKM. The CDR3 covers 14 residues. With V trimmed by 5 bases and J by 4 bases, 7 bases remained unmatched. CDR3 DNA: TGTGCCAGCAGTAACCAGGGGGGTAGCACTGAAGCTTTCTTT. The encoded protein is CASSNQGGSTEAFF.

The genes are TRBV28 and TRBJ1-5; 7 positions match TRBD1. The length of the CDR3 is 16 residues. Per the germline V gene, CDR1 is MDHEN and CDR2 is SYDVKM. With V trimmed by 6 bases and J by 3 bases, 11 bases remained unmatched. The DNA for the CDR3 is TGTGCCAGCAGCCGGATGAGCAGGGGGAACAATCAGCCCCAGCATTTT. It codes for CASSRMSRGNNQPQHF.

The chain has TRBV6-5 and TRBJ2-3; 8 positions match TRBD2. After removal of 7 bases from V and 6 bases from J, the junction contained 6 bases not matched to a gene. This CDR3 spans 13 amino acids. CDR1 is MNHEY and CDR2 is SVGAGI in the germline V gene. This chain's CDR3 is CASNGGASDTQYF. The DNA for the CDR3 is TGTGCCAGCAACGGGGGGGCGTCTGATACGCAGTATTTT.